This TCR beta chain was sequenced in a study of vaccination effects on CD4 cells after COVID-19. Study-wide context: Each participant received a vaccine that was either BNT162b2 or mRNA-1273, given as two doses. Study-level results: Marked clonal contraction of both clone types appeared late after vaccination.

Antigen-specific CD4+ T cells were expanded (with viral peptide pools) by the ViraFEST assay ahead of sequencing. Scientists isolated CD4+ T cells after a roughly 9-day culture period ended. Nucleocapsid antibodies stayed negative before and after vaccination, showing no earlier SARS-CoV-2 infection. A half-medium replacement with IL-2 medium was carried out on days 3 and 7. TCRdb's copy holds only in-frame clones and misses some; the assay was immunoSEQ multiplex PCR. The data show some 68,000 clones, with about 80% seen just once and 10% to 15% held by the top ten. Concerning this clone itself: The antigen is not known.

CDR3 length equals 14 residues. Trimming removed 5 bases at V and 5 bases at J, with 15 bases between. Germline CDR1 reads SGHVS; CDR2 reads FQNEAQ. This sequence originates from a human donor who received a COVID-19 vaccine. The sequencing used CD4+ T cells from PBMCs cultured with SARS-CoV-2 spike peptides, collected before COVID-19 vaccination. V and J are TRBV7-8 and TRBJ1-2; a possible D gene is TRBD1 (6 bases). The CDR3 spells CASSPGQSLYGYTF. The CDR3 coding sequence is TGTGCCAGCAGCCCGGGACAAAGCCTTTATGGCTACACCTTC.